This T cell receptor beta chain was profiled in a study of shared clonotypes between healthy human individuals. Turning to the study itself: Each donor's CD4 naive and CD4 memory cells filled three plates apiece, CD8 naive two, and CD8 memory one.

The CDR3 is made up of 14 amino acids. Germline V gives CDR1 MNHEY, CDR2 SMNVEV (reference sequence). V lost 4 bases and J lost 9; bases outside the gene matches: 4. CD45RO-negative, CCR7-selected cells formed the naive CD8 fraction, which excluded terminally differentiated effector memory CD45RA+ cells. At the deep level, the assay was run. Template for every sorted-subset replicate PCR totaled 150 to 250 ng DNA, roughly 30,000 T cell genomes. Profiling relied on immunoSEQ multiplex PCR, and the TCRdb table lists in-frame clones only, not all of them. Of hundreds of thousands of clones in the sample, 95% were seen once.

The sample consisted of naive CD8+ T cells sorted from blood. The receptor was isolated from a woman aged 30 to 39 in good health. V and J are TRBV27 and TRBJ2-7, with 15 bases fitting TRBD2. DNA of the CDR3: TGTGCCAGCAGTTCCGGACTAGCGGGAGGGTTGCAGTACTTC. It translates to CASSSGLAGGLQYF.